This TCR beta chain is drawn from a study of blood T cell repertoires in COVID-19. The overall study: COVID-19 samples, acute and convalescent, were from the United States, Italy and Spain. From T cells, B-cell-depleted T cells, or PBMCs came the material, which was cDNA or gDNA.

Source study methods: Amplified reference gene primers provided the basis for estimating nucleated cell counts. Here immunoSEQ multiplex PCR was the method, and the copy in TCRdb shows in-frame clones only, minus some. For V, J and clone size, that table is used; D and trimming come from the DNA. Here the sample spans 250,000 to 350,000 clones, 87% being singletons. Per the germline V gene, CDR1 is GTSNPN and CDR2 is SVGIG (reference sequence). CDR3 size: 15 residues. V lost 5 bases to trimming and J lost 1 base; unmatched junction nucleotides: 6. Sequencing was done on a sample of peripheral blood. The genes are TRBV30 and TRBJ1-1, with 11 bases aligning to TRBD1. The TCR comes from a woman aged 45-59 years who had recovered from COVID-19. This CDR3 reads CAWGGTGGRNTEAFF. Written as DNA, the CDR3 is TGTGCCTGGGGCGGGACAGGGGGTAGGAACACTGAAGCTTTCTTT.